This is a list of T cell receptor beta chains from one sample in a study of blood T cells in healthy people across ages. One entry per CDR3 protein results from TCRdb running MiXCR on the 5' RACE reads. The data show 1.2 million to 1.5 million distinct CDR3 sequences, 42% seen once. The sequencing input was blood. Receptors were obtained from a woman aged 18-29 years in good health. CDR3s include the opening cysteine and the closing phenylalanine or tryptophan. D genes are given only for firm matches. Some rows mark clone size as missing; the rest say once, few, many or name a class of expanded clone.

V gene	J gene	D gene	clone size	CDR3 DNA	CDR3 protein
TRBV9	TRBJ1-2	NA	NA	TGTGCCAGCAGCGCAAAGAGTTCATACTATGGCTACACCTTC	CASSAKSSYYGYTF
TRBV18	TRBJ2-5	TRBD2	NA	TGTGCCAGCTCACCACCGACTAGCGGGGGCCAAGAGACCCAGTACTTC	CASSPPTSGGQETQYF
TRBV10-3	TRBJ2-1	NA	few	TGTGCCATCGCGGAGTCCTCCTACAATGAGCAGTTCTTC	CAIAESSYNEQFF
TRBV6-5	TRBJ2-7	TRBD2	NA	TGTGCCAGCAGCTCATTGGTAGCGGGATCCTACGAGCAGTACTTC	CASSSLVAGSYEQYF
TRBV4-2	TRBJ2-5	NA	NA	TGTGCCAGCAGCCAAGAAGGCGGGAACATGGTAGAGACCCAGTACTTC	CASSQEGGNMVETQYF
TRBV7-8	TRBJ1-4	NA	few	TGTGCCAGCAGCTTAGAAGGGGGGCGGAATGAAAAACTGTTTTTT	CASSLEGGRNEKLFF
TRBV6-6	TRBJ1-6	NA	few	TGTGCCAGCAGAAGGGATTGGGAAGATTCACCCCTCCACTTT	CASRRDWEDSPLHF
TRBV12-3/TRBV12-4	TRBJ2-1	NA	few	TGTGCCAGCAGATCCGGACAGCTTGAGCAGTTCTTC	CASRSGQLEQFF
TRBV2	TRBJ2-7	TRBD1	NA	TGTGCCAGCAGTTTCGAGCTATTGACCTTACAGGGGTCCTACGAGCAGTACTTC	CASSFELLTLQGSYEQYF
TRBV3-1	TRBJ2-1	TRBD2	NA	TGTGCCAGCCTGACTAGCGGGAGCCGGAATGAGCAGTTCTTC	CASLTSGSRNEQFF
TRBV29-1	TRBJ2-2	NA	NA	TGCAGCGTTTATAAGGGTATGAACGGGGAGCTGTTTTTT	CSVYKGMNGELFF
TRBV28	TRBJ1-6	NA	NA	TGTGCCAGCAGTTTGGTGATTCCCTATAATTCACCCCTCCACTTT	CASSLVIPYNSPLHF
TRBV10-3	TRBJ2-3	TRBD2	NA	TGTGCCATCAGTGATTGGGGCGGGGGGGCACTCACAGATACGCAGTATTTT	CAISDWGGGALTDTQYF
TRBV24-1	TRBJ2-1	TRBD1	NA	TGTGCCACCAGTGATTTAGAAGGGACAGGGTACAATGAGCAGTTCTTC	CATSDLEGTGYNEQFF
TRBV4-1	TRBJ2-1	NA	NA	TGCGCCAGCAGCCAAGTAAAAGGGGGGAGTGGGTATAAGCAGTTCTTC	CASSQVKGGSGYKQFF
TRBV3-1	TRBJ2-3	TRBD2	NA	TGTGCCAGCAGCCAAGAGGGGCTTTGGGAAGCGGGAATAGGAGGAACGCAGTATTTT	CASSQEGLWEAGIGGTQYF
TRBV4-1	TRBJ2-1	NA	NA	TGCGCCAGCAGCCAAGATCAAGCCCTAGGTAGGGAGACCCAGTTCTTC	CASSQDQALGRETQFF
TRBV29-1	TRBJ2-3	TRBD1	NA	TGCAGCGTACCGACAGGGGGCTCGACAGATACGCAGTATTTT	CSVPTGGSTDTQYF
TRBV20-1	TRBJ2-1	TRBD2	once	TGCAGTGCTAGAGGAGCGGGAGCAAGCGGGGTGGGGAATGAGCAGTTCTTC	CSARGAGASGVGNEQFF
TRBV12-3/TRBV12-4	TRBJ2-3	NA	many	TGTGCCACCACCTTCGGAGCAGCTACCACAGATACGCAGTATTTT	CATTFGAATTDTQYF
TRBV20-1	TRBJ2-5	NA	few	TGCAGTGCTTTCCGATCCCTAAGGGGCCAAGAGACCCAGTACTTC	CSAFRSLRGQETQYF
TRBV20-1	TRBJ2-5	TRBD2	many	TGCAGTGCTAGAGATCAGACTAGCGGGAGTGAGACCCAGTACTTC	CSARDQTSGSETQYF
TRBV5-1	TRBJ2-7	NA	NA	TGCGCCAGCAGCTTGGGGGGCCTACGACAGGACTACGAGCAGTACTTC	CASSLGGLRQDYEQYF
TRBV29-1	TRBJ2-7	TRBD1	few	TGCAGCGTTGAAGGACAGGGGGCGCCCTACGAGCAGTACTTC	CSVEGQGAPYEQYF
TRBV29-1	TRBJ2-6	NA	NA	TGCAGCGTCATACCAGGCTCTGGGGCCAACGTCCTGACTTTC	CSVIPGSGANVLTF
TRBV5-1	TRBJ2-7	TRBD2	NA	TGCGCCAGCAGCTTGCTAAGGACTAGCGGGGGGGTCTACGAGCAGTACTTC	CASSLLRTSGGVYEQYF
TRBV4-1	TRBJ2-1	NA	NA	TGCGCCAGCAGCCATCCGGGGGTTTGGGGGGCTGGGAATGAGCAGTTCTTC	CASSHPGVWGAGNEQFF
TRBV27	TRBJ2-2	NA	NA	TGTGCCAGCAGTCCCCAGGGTTTGGGCACCGGGGAGCTGTTTTTT	CASSPQGLGTGELFF
TRBV7-2	TRBJ1-4	NA	NA	TGTGCCAGCAGCTTTTTTACCGAGGCTAATGAAAAACTGTTTTTT	CASSFFTEANEKLFF
TRBV5-1	TRBJ1-6	NA	NA	TGCGCCAGCAGCTCCCAGTCGTCCGGGATTAATTCACCCCTCCACTTT	CASSSQSSGINSPLHF
TRBV4-2	TRBJ1-1	TRBD1	few	TGTGCCAGCAGCCACGAGGACAGGGGGAACACTGAAGCTTTCTTT	CASSHEDRGNTEAFF
TRBV29-1	TRBJ2-7	NA	NA	TGCAGCGTTCAAAGGACCTACGAGCAGTACTTC	CSVQRTYEQYF
TRBV7-9	TRBJ2-1	TRBD2	few	TGTGCCAGCAGTGGATCTAGCGGGGCTAGCTCCTACAATGAGCAGTTCTTC	CASSGSSGASSYNEQFF
TRBV7-9	TRBJ1-1	TRBD1	few	TGTGCCAGCAGCAGGGACAGGGAAACTGAAGCTTTCTTT	CASSRDRETEAFF
TRBV5-1	TRBJ1-5	TRBD1	NA	TGCGCCAGCAGCTTGGCCCGTCCCCCCTTGACAGGGCTAACATTGGCCGATCAGCCCCAGCATTTT	CASSLARPPLTGLTLADQPQHF
TRBV6-5	TRBJ2-5	NA	NA	TGTGCCAGCAGTTACTCGGGTAGCGACCAAGAGACCCAGTACTTC	CASSYSGSDQETQYF
TRBV12-3/TRBV12-4	TRBJ2-1	NA	NA	TGTGCCAGCAATCCCGCCGGCCACCAGGGTGAACAGTTCTTC	CASNPAGHQGEQFF
TRBV29-1	TRBJ2-3	NA	many	TGCAGCCTAGATACGCAGTATTTT	CSLDTQYF
TRBV7-7	TRBJ2-5	TRBD2	NA	TGTGCCAGCAGCCCCGCTAGCGGCCAGGGGACCCAGTACTTC	CASSPASGQGTQYF
TRBV20-1	TRBJ2-3	NA	NA	TGCAGTGCGGACGCGTTAGATACGCAGTATTTT	CSADALDTQYF
TRBV6-1	TRBJ1-4	NA	once	TGTGCCAGCACCTGGGTGGGCCATACTAATGAAAAACTGTTTTTT	CASTWVGHTNEKLFF
TRBV5-1	TRBJ1-5	NA	few	TGTGCCAGCAGTCCGACGGGGAATAGCAATCAGCCCCAGCATTTT	CASSPTGNSNQPQHF
TRBV7-2	TRBJ1-6	TRBD1	few	TGCGGGACAGGGATTAATTCACCCCTCCACTTT	CGTGINSPLHF
TRBV6-5	TRBJ1-1	TRBD1	few	TGTGCCAGCAGTTACTTCCGGGACAGTGAAGCTTTCTTT	CASSYFRDSEAFF
TRBV27	TRBJ2-1	NA	NA	TGTGCCAGCAATTCCAGGGGTTTAGAGCAGTTCTTC	CASNSRGLEQFF
TRBV7-2	TRBJ1-5	NA	NA	TGTGCCAGCAGCCGTTTGCAAGGGAGGCCCCAGCATTTT	CASSRLQGRPQHF
TRBV21-1	TRBJ1-5	NA	NA	TGTGCCAGCAGCCCCCTTTTTGTGGGGTTAGAGAATCAGCCCCAGCATTTT	CASSPLFVGLENQPQHF
TRBV20-1	TRBJ2-4	NA	NA	TGCAGTGCTAGCCTTGCGGGGCGCCTACAAAACATTCAGTACTTC	CSASLAGRLQNIQYF
TRBV7-6	TRBJ2-6	NA	few	TGTGCCAGCAGCTTAGGGGCAGGGGATCTCTCTGGGGCCAACGTCCTGACTTTC	CASSLGAGDLSGANVLTF
TRBV5-4	TRBJ1-2	NA	NA	TGTGCCAGCAGCTTGTTGGGCAGGGTAAACTATGGCTACACCTTC	CASSLLGRVNYGYTF
TRBV6-5	TRBJ2-4	NA	NA	TGTGCCAGCAGTCCCCTCGACGGGGCCAAAAACATTCAGTACTTC	CASSPLDGAKNIQYF
TRBV4-2	TRBJ1-2	NA	NA	TGTGCCAGCAGCCAGAGTACAGGGTTCTATGGCTACACCTTC	CASSQSTGFYGYTF
TRBV9	TRBJ2-1	NA	NA	TGTGCCAGCAGCCCAGGGGCAGATTACAATGAGCAGTTCTTC	CASSPGADYNEQFF
TRBV6-2/TRBV6-3	TRBJ2-5	NA	once	TGTGCCAGCAGAGGAACCTACAATGAGCAGTACTTC	CASRGTYNEQYF
TRBV12-3/TRBV12-4	TRBJ2-1	NA	NA	TGTGCCAGCAGTTGGGGGGCGCGGGAGCAGTTCTTC	CASSWGAREQFF
TRBV6-5	TRBJ1-2	NA	NA	TGTGCCTGCAGTTACGGGGGTGGAAGGGGCTACACCTTC	CACSYGGGRGYTF
TRBV20-1	TRBJ2-1	NA	NA	TGCAGTGCTAGAGAACAGGAGGGCTCCTACAATGAGCAGTTCTTC	CSAREQEGSYNEQFF
TRBV7-8	TRBJ2-3	TRBD1	once	TGTGCCAGCCTCCGCGACAGGGGGCCAGATACGCAGTATTTT	CASLRDRGPDTQYF